This passage covers 4 T cell receptor beta chains from one sample sequenced in a study of blood T cell repertoires in COVID-19. The method was immunoSEQ multiplex PCR; TCRdb's version includes in-frame clones alone and lacks a portion of them. Among 60,000 to 85,000 clones listed, 80% were seen once. Sequences were obtained from peripheral blood. Receptors were obtained from a human donor in a cohort sampled during active COVID-19.

The V and J genes are TRBV29-1 and TRBJ2-4; 8 nucleotides match TRBD2. The CDR3 is 13 amino acids. Germline CDR1 is SQVTM and CDR2 is ANQGSEA. The V gene end was trimmed by 7 bases and the J gene end by 8 bases; junction bases not matched to a gene: 10. The DNA of the CDR3 is TGCAGCGCTCGGGAGGGGCCGGGGGACATTCAGTACTTC. Translated, it gives CSAREGPGDIQYF.

V usage is TRBV28 and J usage is TRBJ1-5, with 10 bases lining up with TRBD1. Germline loops: CDR1 MDHEN, CDR2 SYDVKM. The V segment lost 7 bases and the J segment 5 bases; nucleotides outside the gene matches: 8. The CDR3 has 15 amino acids. The CDR3 DNA reads as TGTGCCAGCACCACCGCTGGGACAGGGGATCAGCCCCAGCATTTT. The encoded protein is CASTTAGTGDQPQHF.

The chain uses TRBV7-2 and TRBJ2-3, with TRBD1 matching over 9 bases. The germline gives CDR1 SGHTA, CDR2 FQGNSA. This CDR3 comprises 16 residues. The junction had 7 bases not matched to a gene; V was cut back by 2 bases and J by 4 bases. The CDR3 is CASSLWGTGSADTQYF. CDR3 sequence (DNA): TGTGCCAGCAGCTTATGGGGGACAGGGTCGGCAGATACGCAGTATTTT.

The genes are TRBV6-1 and TRBJ1-2, with 9 bases lining up with TRBD1. The CDR3 spans 14 residues. V shed 2 bases, J shed 8 bases, and the junction held 6 bases outside the gene matches. Germline CDR1 reads MNHNS; CDR2 reads SASEGT. CDR3 coding DNA: TGTGCCAGCAGTGAACGATGGGACAGGGCGGGCTACACCTTC. Protein product: CASSERWDRAGYTF.